This entry lists 29 T cell receptor beta chains sequenced from one sample in a study of T cells in Graves' hyperthyroidism and ophthalmopathy. Researchers took RNA transcripts and amplified the TCR beta CDR3 regions from them. Using the HTBI primer set, a first-round RT-PCR was run on the TCR CDR3. TCRdb recomputed calls from the multiplex PCR reads with MiXCR, one row per CDR3 protein. The sample lists 550,000 to 800,000 distinct CDR3 sequences, about a sixth occurring once. Sample: blood. These receptors all come from a man aged 18 to 29 with Graves' hyperthyroidism.

This clonotype was counted ten times or more. V usage is TRBV6-1 and J usage is TRBJ2-5; maybe TRBD1 (6 bases). Trimming left V 10 bases short and J 5 bases short, with 11 bases between. The CDR3 totals 11 residues. CDR1 MNHNS and CDR2 SASEGT come from the germline V gene. CDR3 sequence reads: CATRRGETQYF. The CDR3 DNA sequence: TGTGCCACACGTAGGGGGGAGACCCAGTACTTC.

The sample holds a few counts of this clonotype. The genes are TRBV11-2 and TRBJ2-1, with D possibly TRBD2 on 5 matching bases. This CDR3 is built from 15 residues. The germline V gene encodes CDR1 SGHAT and CDR2 FQNNGV. The V end was cut by 5 bases, the J end by 2 bases, with 13 bases between. CDR3: CASSPGLSTYNEQFF. For the CDR3, the DNA is TGTGCCAGCAGCCCAGGACTGTCTACCTACAATGAGCAGTTCTTC. Based on the CDR3 plus reference TRBV11-2 and TRBJ2-1, the full variable domain is EAGVAQSPRYKIIEKRQSVAFWCNPISGHATLYWYQQILGQGPKLLIQFQNNGVVDDSQLPKDRFSAERLKGVDSTLKIQPAKLEDSAVYLCASSPGLSTYNEQFFGPGTRLTVL.

This chain joins TRBV9 and TRBJ1-1; D possibly corresponds to TRBD1 (6 bases). The CDR3 consists of 13 residues. Trimming removed 3 bases at V and 4 bases at J, with 10 bases between. The germline gives CDR1 SGDLS, CDR2 YYNGEE. The CDR3 DNA reads as TGTGCCAGCAGCGGTTGGGGGGCCACTGAAGCTTTCTTT. Amino acids: CASSGWGATEAFF.

In this sample, this clonotype turned up many times. V usage is TRBV6-1 and J usage is TRBJ1-2; D is possibly TRBD1 (5 bases). The V gene lost 4 bases and the J gene lost 4 bases, with 10 bases spanning the gap. This CDR3 comprises 13 residues. Germline V gene sequence: CDR1 MNHNS, CDR2 SASEGT. The CDR3 sequence is CASSAGSGYGYTF. The DNA of the CDR3 is TGTGCCAGCAGTGCAGGGTCCGGCTATGGCTACACCTTC.

This clonotype was seen at least ten times. This chain uses TRBV12-3 or TRBV12-4 with TRBJ2-3; no definite D call. The V gene lost 5 bases and the J gene lost 11 bases, with 11 bases spanning the gap. This CDR3 is 11 amino acids long. CDR3 nucleotide sequence: TGTGCCAGCAGTGAACTGAACCAGCAGTATTTT. Its translation: CASSELNQQYF.

This clonotype was observed a handful of times. The V and J genes are TRBV7-2 and TRBJ2-5; the D is unclear. CDR1 and CDR2 (germline): SGHTA, FQGNSA. CDR3 length: 14 amino acids. The V and J ends lost 5 bases and 4 bases respectively, with 14 bases between them. As DNA, the CDR3 is TGTGCCAGCAGCCCCCCCCCCCAGAGAGAGACCCAGTACTTC. It is translated as CASSPPPQRETQYF.

The V and J genes are TRBV5-6 and TRBJ1-2; 11 bases fit TRBD1. The CDR3 is made up of 16 amino acids. V trimming: 0 bases; J trimming: 6 bases; junction bases outside the gene matches: 7. Germline lookup yields CDR1 SGHDT and CDR2 YYEEEE. DNA of the CDR3: TGTGCCAGCAGCTTGGCCGGGACAGGGGGTGCGGATGGCTACACCTTC. It translates to CASSLAGTGGADGYTF.

This clonotype was detected only a few times. V gene TRBV28 combines with J gene TRBJ2-7, with TRBD2 identical over 9 bases. This CDR3 region has 15 residues. Germline CDR1 MDHEN, CDR2 SYDVKM. V gave up 1 base and J gave up 5 bases; unmatched junction bases: 6. CDR3 protein: CASSLFISGGNEQYF. DNA for the CDR3: TGTGCCAGCAGTTTATTTATTAGCGGGGGCAACGAGCAGTACTTC.

The CDR3 sequence is CASNYARGRSGANVLTF. DNA for the CDR3: TGTGCCAGTAACTATGCAAGGGGACGCTCCGGGGCCAACGTCCTGACTTTC. V usage is TRBV19 and J usage is TRBJ2-6, with D perhaps being TRBD1 or TRBD2 (5 bases each). V lost 7 bases, J lost 4 bases, and 20 bases lay in between. This CDR3 spans 17 amino acids. The V gene's germline CDR1 is LNHDA and CDR2 SQIVND (reference sequence).

This clonotype was picked up a small number of times. The chain links TRBV19 to TRBJ2-7, with 11 bases fitting TRBD1. Looked up from germline, CDR1 is LNHDA and CDR2 is SQIVND (reference sequence). Losses at the gene ends were 5 bases for V and 4 bases for J; bases not matched to a gene: 7. The CDR3 has 15 amino acids. The CDR3 loop reads CASSPRDRGNYEQYF. In nucleotides, the CDR3 is TGTGCCAGTAGTCCCCGGGACAGGGGGAATTACGAGCAGTACTTC.

This chain connects TRBV3-1 to TRBJ1-5, with D possibly TRBD1 on 5 matching bases. This CDR3 contains 16 residues. CDR1 and CDR2 (germline): LGHDT, YNNKEL (reference sequence). The V end lost 4 bases, the J end lost 3 bases, and 16 bases lay between the germline ends. The CDR3 coding sequence is TGTGCCAGCAGCCTGGGACCACCCGGCCCCAATCAGCCCCAGCATTTT. Its protein is CASSLGPPGPNQPQHF.

On this clonotype itself: A much larger clone lies a single base off, so this may be a read error. This chain uses TRBV28 with TRBJ2-3, with 11 bases aligning to TRBD2. Germline lookup yields CDR1 MDHEN and CDR2 SYDVKM. The CDR3 has 15 residues. V was pared by 7 bases and J by 0 bases, with 3 bases of the junction left unmatched. The CDR3, as DNA: TGTGCCAGCAAGGGGACTAGCGGAAGCACAGATACGCAGTATTTT. Translated: CASKGTSGSTDTQYF. The full variable domain, in which reference TRBV28 and TRBJ2-3 provide the parts outside the CDR3, is DVKVTQSSRYLVKRTGEKVFLECVQDMDHENMFWYRQDPGLGLRLIYFSYDVKMKEKGDIPEGYSVSREKKERFSLILESASTNQTSMYLCASKGTSGSTDTQYFGPGTRLTVL.

This clonotype was observed at least ten times. The chain carries TRBV6-1 and TRBJ2-7, with D perhaps matching TRBD1 (6 bases). V was clipped by 7 bases and J by 8 bases, with 12 bases between them. Germline V gene sequence: CDR1 MNHNS, CDR2 SASEGT. The CDR3 has 11 amino acids. The CDR3: CASKQGHKQYF. The DNA of the CDR3 is TGTGCCAGCAAGCAGGGGCACAAGCAGTACTTC.

This clonotype appeared many times. The CDR3 nucleotides read TGCGCCAGCAGCCCAACCCGACAGGGCTCCTACAATGAGCAGTTCTTC. The encoded protein is CASSPTRQGSYNEQFF. This chain connects TRBV5-1 to TRBJ2-1; 7 bases line up with TRBD1. CDR3 length: 16 residues. Losses at the gene ends were 4 bases for V and 0 bases for J; bases not matched to a gene: 7. Germline V gene sequence: CDR1 SGHRS, CDR2 YFSETQ.

V and J are TRBV7-3 and TRBJ1-6; a weak D match, TRBD1 (5 bases). The CDR3 totals 16 residues. Trimming removed 2 bases at V and 7 bases at J, with 15 bases between. CDR1 and CDR2 (germline): SGHTA, FQGTGA. For the CDR3, the DNA is TGTGCCAGCAGCTTATTCCAGGGTAAAAAGAATTCACCCCTCCACTTT. It codes for CASSLFQGKKNSPLHF.

This clonotype has a handful of counts. This sequence joins TRBV6-2 or TRBV6-3 and TRBJ1-1, with D unresolved. CDR1 and CDR2 from the germline V gene are MNHEY and SVGEGT. The CDR3 has 13 residues. V was shortened by 8 bases and J by 2 bases, with 12 bases between the two germline ends. The CDR3 bases are TGTGCCAGCGCCTCGGGAGCTAACACTGAAGCTTTCTTT. It yields the protein CASASGANTEAFF.

V gene TRBV30 combines with J gene TRBJ2-7; TRBD2 matches 11 bases. CDR1 and CDR2 (germline): GTSNPN, SVGIG (reference sequence). Losses at the gene ends were 0 bases for V and 7 bases for J; bases not matched to a gene: 5. CDR3 length equals 14 residues. CDR3: CAWSVTLAGGEQYF. The CDR3 nucleotides read TGTGCCTGGAGTGTAACTCTAGCGGGAGGTGAGCAGTACTTC. The whole variable domain, filled in from reference TRBV30 and TRBJ2-7, reads SQTIHQWPATLVQPVGSPLSLECTVEGTSNPNLYWYRQAAGRGLQLLFYSVGIGQISSEVPQNLSASRPQDRQFILSSKKLLLSDSGFYLCAWSVTLAGGEQYFGPGTRLTVT.

This clonotype occurred many times. The chain couples TRBV12-3 or TRBV12-4 to TRBJ2-3, with a weak D call TRBD1 (5 bases). V gave up 1 base and J gave up 1 base, with 12 bases separating them. This CDR3 region has 16 residues. The CDR3 DNA is TGTGCCAGCAGTTTAGGTGGCCAGGGTCGCACAGATACGCAGTATTTT. Encoded protein: CASSLGGQGRTDTQYF.

This clonotype has just a few counts. This chain joins TRBV20-1 and TRBJ1-3; 7 bases map to TRBD1. This CDR3 is 14 amino acids long. Per the germline V gene, CDR1 is DFQATT and CDR2 is SNEGSKA (reference sequence). Trimming took 0 bases from V and 4 from J; bases not matched to a gene: 3. The CDR3 DNA is TGCAGTGCTAGAGAGGACAGGTTAGGAAACACCATATATTTT. Encoded protein: CSAREDRLGNTIYF.

V and J are TRBV5-1 and TRBJ1-2; TRBD1 matches at 8 bases. Germline-derived CDR1 and CDR2 are SGHRS and YFSETQ. The CDR3 covers 15 residues. The V segment lost 1 base and the J segment 5 bases; nucleotides outside the gene matches: 7. The CDR3 region is CASSLTGQEFYGYTF. The CDR3 coding sequence is TGCGCCAGCAGCTTGACGGGACAGGAGTTTTATGGCTACACCTTC. Supplemented by reference TRBV5-1 and TRBJ1-2, the full variable domain reads KAGVTQTPRYLIKTRGQQVTLSCSPISGHRSVSWYQQTPGQGLQFLFEYFSETQRNKGNFPGRFSGRQFSNSRSEMNVSTLELGDSALYLCASSLTGQEFYGYTFGSGTRLTVV.

The chain carries TRBV20-1 and TRBJ2-7; D unclear. The ends were cut back, 0 bases at V and 3 bases at J, with 6 bases in the middle. The CDR3 covers 12 residues. From germline, CDR1 is DFQATT and CDR2 SNEGSKA (reference sequence). Here the CDR3 reads CSARESFYEQYF. The CDR3 bases are TGCAGTGCTAGAGAAAGTTTCTACGAGCAGTACTTC.

This clonotype appeared many times. The rearrangement links TRBV7-9 to TRBJ2-5; 13 bases align to TRBD2. This CDR3 spans 19 amino acids. J gave up 0 bases and V 4 bases, and 11 bases lay outside the gene matches. Germline V gives CDR1 SEHNR, CDR2 FQNEAQ (reference sequence). CDR3 bases: TGTGCCAGCAGCTATCGGACTAGCGGGAGCTGGGAGTACCAAGAGACCCAGTACTTC. Translated: CASSYRTSGSWEYQETQYF.

This clonotype came up many times. The chain is built from TRBV10-2 and TRBJ2-7; D tentatively fits TRBD1 or TRBD2 (6 bases each). The CDR3 length is 15 residues. Trimming removed 9 bases at V and 2 bases at J, with 20 bases between. In germline, CDR1 is WSHSY, CDR2 SAAADI. The chain's CDR3 is CASYSGQGRPYEQYF. The CDR3 nucleotides read TGCGCCAGTTACAGCGGGCAGGGGAGACCCTACGAGCAGTACTTC.

In this sample, this clonotype turned up a few times. The rearrangement joins TRBV19 to TRBJ2-1; no clear D gene. CDR3 length equals 13 residues. The V end lost 1 base, the J end lost 9 bases, and 10 bases lay between the germline ends. CDR1 is LNHDA, CDR2 SQIVND, per germline (reference sequence). The CDR3 nucleotides read TGTGCCAGTAGTATAGTCGGCCGACCTGAGCAGTTCTTC. Translating gives CASSIVGRPEQFF.

As concerns this clonotype: This could be a read error, since a much larger clone is one nucleotide away. Written as DNA, the CDR3 is TGTGCCAGCGGCGACAGCGGGAGGATCGCCATGGGGCAGTACTTC. Residues: CASGDSGRIAMGQYF. This rearrangement joins TRBV27 to TRBJ2-7; TRBD2 agrees at 9 bases. J gave up 9 bases and V 8 bases, and 17 bases lay outside the gene matches. The CDR3 has 15 amino acids. CDR1 and CDR2 from the germline V gene are MNHEY and SMNVEV (reference sequence).

This clonotype was recorded a few times. This chain connects TRBV19 to TRBJ2-2, with D possibly being TRBD1 (6 bases). CDR3 size: 15 residues. Trimming stripped 5 bases from V and 3 bases from J, with 13 bases between. Germline CDR1 reads LNHDA; CDR2 reads SQIVND (reference sequence). This CDR3 is CASSSDRRYTGELFF. The DNA of the CDR3 is TGTGCCAGTAGTTCGGACAGAAGATACACCGGGGAGCTGTTTTTT. Looking up the rest from reference TRBV19 and TRBJ2-2 gives the full variable domain: DGGITQSPKYLFRKEGQNVTLSCEQNLNHDAMYWYRQDPGQGLRLIYYSQIVNDFQKGDIAEGYSVSREKKESFPLTVTSAQKNPTAFYLCASSSDRRYTGELFFGEGSRLTVL.

This clonotype was seen at least ten times. The rearrangement uses TRBV27 and TRBJ1-5, with D unclear. CDR1 is MNHEY, CDR2 SMNVEV, per germline (reference sequence). The length of the CDR3 is 14 residues. V was cut by 2 bases and J by 1 base, with 6 bases left in between. CDR3 sequence: CASSLQPSNQPQHF. The CDR3 nucleotides read TGTGCCAGCAGTTTACAGCCCAGCAATCAGCCCCAGCATTTT.

This chain connects TRBV29-1 to TRBJ1-1, with 10 nucleotides matching TRBD1. CDR3 length: 16 residues. The ends lost 7 bases at V and 0 bases at J; junction bases unmatched: 11. Germline V gene sequence: CDR1 SQVTM, CDR2 ANQGSEA. The CDR3 spells CSGHDGTGEMNTEAFF. In nucleotides, the CDR3 is TGCAGCGGCCACGACGGGACAGGGGAAATGAACACTGAAGCTTTCTTT. Full variable domain (outside the CDR3, taken from reference TRBV29-1 and TRBJ1-1): SAVISQKPSRDICQRGTSLTIQCQVDSQVTMMFWYRQQPGQSLTLIATANQGSEATYESGFVIDKFPISRPNLTFSTLTVSNMSPEDSSIYLCSGHDGTGEMNTEAFFGQGTRLTVV.

This clonotype appeared a few times. V gene TRBV27 combines with J gene TRBJ2-1; D uncertain. The CDR3 is 16 amino acids. V dropped 10 bases and J dropped 2 bases, with 21 bases sitting between them. Per germline, CDR1 MNHEY and CDR2 SMNVEV (reference sequence). The CDR3 reads CATTPLVGFPYNEQFF. The CDR3 bases are TGTGCCACTACGCCTTTGGTTGGTTTTCCCTACAATGAGCAGTTCTTC.